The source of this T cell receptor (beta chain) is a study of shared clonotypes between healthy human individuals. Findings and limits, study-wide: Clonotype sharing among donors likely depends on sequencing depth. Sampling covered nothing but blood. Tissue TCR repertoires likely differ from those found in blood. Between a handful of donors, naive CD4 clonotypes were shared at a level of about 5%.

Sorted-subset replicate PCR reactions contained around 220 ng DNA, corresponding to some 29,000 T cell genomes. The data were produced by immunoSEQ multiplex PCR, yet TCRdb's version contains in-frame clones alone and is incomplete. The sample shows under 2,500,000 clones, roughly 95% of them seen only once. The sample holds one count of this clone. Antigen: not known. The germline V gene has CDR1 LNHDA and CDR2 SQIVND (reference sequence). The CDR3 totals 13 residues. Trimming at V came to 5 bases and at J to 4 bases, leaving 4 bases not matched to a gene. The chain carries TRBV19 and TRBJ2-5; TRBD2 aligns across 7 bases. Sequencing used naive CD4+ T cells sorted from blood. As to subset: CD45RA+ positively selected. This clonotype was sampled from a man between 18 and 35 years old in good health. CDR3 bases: TGTGCCAGTAGTCCCTGGGGGGGAGAGACCCAGTACTTC. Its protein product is CASSPWGGETQYF. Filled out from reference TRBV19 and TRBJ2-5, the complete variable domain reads DGGITQSPKYLFRKEGQNVTLSCEQNLNHDAMYWYRQDPGQGLRLIYYSQIVNDFQKGDIAEGYSVSREKKESFPLTVTSAQKNPTAFYLCASSPWGGETQYFGPGTRLLVL.